The 27 T cell receptor beta chains reported below all come from one sample, sequenced in a study of blood T cell repertoires in COVID-19. TCRdb's table, derived via immunoSEQ multiplex PCR, lists solely in-frame clones and lacks some. The table lists under 140,000 clones, about 70% of them singletons. Sequenced material: peripheral blood. The origin of the receptors is a woman aged 60 to 75 with acute or convalescent COVID-19.

The chain is built from TRBV7-2 and TRBJ2-7; the D gene is possibly TRBD1 (6 bases). Per germline, CDR1 SGHTA and CDR2 FQGNSA. The CDR3 is made up of 13 amino acids. V dropped 4 bases and J dropped 3 bases, with 10 bases sitting between them. In nucleotides, the CDR3 is TGTGCCAGCAGCTGGGGACAAGTCTACGAGCAGTACTTC. Residues: CASSWGQVYEQYF.

This chain joins TRBV30 and TRBJ1-1, with a tentative D call TRBD1 (5 bases). The germline V gene encodes CDR1 GTSNPN and CDR2 SVGIG (reference sequence). CDR3 length: 18 residues. V lost 2 bases to trimming and J lost 0 bases, with 22 bases between them. The CDR3 DNA reads as TGTGCCTGGAGTAGCCGACGTCTTCGTGGGGGGATGAACACTGAAGCTTTCTTT. As protein: CAWSSRRLRGGMNTEAFF.

This chain uses TRBV9 with TRBJ1-5; D remains unclear. Trimming cost V 0 bases and J 3 bases, with 4 bases left between them. The CDR3 runs 13 residues. The V gene's germline CDR1 is SGDLS and CDR2 YYNGEE. CDR3: CASSVAVNQPQHF. CDR3 sequence (DNA): TGTGCCAGCAGCGTAGCCGTCAATCAGCCCCAGCATTTT.

The J gene is TRBJ2-1, the V gene TRBV3-1 (or the pseudogene TRBV3-2); D perhaps matches TRBD1 (5 bases). In germline, CDR1 is LGHDT, CDR2 YNNKEL (reference sequence). The CDR3 is 14 amino acids. Trimming left V 1 base short and J 7 bases short, with 11 bases between. The CDR3 DNA reads TGTGCCAGCAGCCAAGTGTCTAGGGGAAATGAGCAGTTCTTC. It translates to CASSQVSRGNEQFF.

V usage is TRBV29-1 and J usage is TRBJ1-2, with 8 bases fitting TRBD1. V dropped 4 bases and J dropped 14; count of bases not matched to a gene: 6. Per the germline V gene, CDR1 is SQVTM and CDR2 is ANQGSEA. The CDR3 covers 10 residues. DNA for the CDR3: TGCAGCGTTGGGACAGGGCGACTAACCTTC. It encodes CSVGTGRLTF. The full variable domain, in which reference TRBV29-1 and TRBJ1-2 provide the parts outside the CDR3, is SAVISQKPSRDICQRGTSLTIQCQVDSQVTMMFWYRQQPGQSLTLIATANQGSEATYESGFVIDKFPISRPNLTFSTLTVSNMSPEDSSIYLCSVGTGRLTFGSGTRLTVV.

V and J are TRBV19 and TRBJ2-2; 12 positions agree with TRBD2. This CDR3 has 16 residues. The V gene end was trimmed by 1 base and the J gene end by 3 bases; junction bases not matched to a gene: 0. CDR1 is LNHDA, CDR2 SQIVND, per germline (reference sequence). CDR3 nucleotides: TGTGCCAGTAGTATAGGGACTAGCGGGGACACCGGGGAGCTGTTTTTT. This codes for CASSIGTSGDTGELFF.

The chain couples TRBV6-5 to TRBJ1-1, with TRBD1 matching 9 bases. CDR3 length equals 15 residues. Looked up from germline, CDR1 is MNHEY and CDR2 is SVGAGI. After removal of 11 bases from V and 0 bases from J, the junction contained 10 bases not matched to a gene. The CDR3 reads CAGPRDRDMNTEAFF. In nucleotides, the CDR3 is TGTGCCGGCCCCCGGGACAGGGACATGAACACTGAAGCTTTCTTT.

A remark on this clone: This sample includes further DNA sequences coding for the same CDR3. The chain couples TRBV4-3 to TRBJ2-1; 8 nucleotides agree with TRBD2. V lost 2 bases, J lost 3 bases, and 3 bases stayed unmatched. CDR1 and CDR2 from the germline V gene are LGHNA and YSLEER. The CDR3 length is 15 residues. The DNA for the CDR3 is TGCGCCAGCAGCCAACCCAGCGGGGGCTACAATGAGCAGTTCTTC. Amino acid sequence: CASSQPSGGYNEQFF.

In this sample, this clone turned up once. The chain couples TRBV2 to TRBJ2-5; the match to TRBD1 covers 12 bases. The CDR3 length is 14 residues. The germline V gene has CDR1 SNHLY and CDR2 FYNNEI. The J segment lost 5 bases and the V segment lost 6 bases, leaving 4 bases of the junction unmatched. The CDR3 coding sequence is TGTGCCAGCAGGGGACAGGGGGCGCGGGAGACCCAGTACTTC. Protein: CASRGQGARETQYF.

The rearrangement uses TRBV7-2 and TRBJ1-1, with TRBD1 identical over 7 bases. V dropped 5 bases and J dropped 4; count of bases not matched to a gene: 7. The CDR3 loop spans 14 amino acids. Germline V gene sequence: CDR1 SGHTA, CDR2 FQGNSA. This CDR3 reads CASSPQGGSTEAFF. CDR3 in DNA: TGTGCCAGCAGCCCCCAGGGGGGCAGCACTGAAGCTTTCTTT.

This chain joins TRBV28 and TRBJ2-5, with TRBD1 matching over 8 bases. This CDR3 has 14 residues. CDR1 is MDHEN and CDR2 is SYDVKM in the germline V gene. V shed 5 bases, J shed 5 bases, and the junction held 7 bases outside the gene matches. The CDR3 sequence: CASSQDRVGETQYF. In nucleotides, the CDR3 is TGTGCCAGCAGTCAGGACAGGGTAGGGGAGACCCAGTACTTC.

The chain links TRBV9 to TRBJ1-1, with D possibly TRBD1 on 5 matching bases. Germline-derived CDR1 and CDR2 are SGDLS and YYNGEE. The CDR3 has 13 residues. V was pared by 3 bases and J by 3 bases, with 9 bases between. This chain's CDR3 is CASSGLGDTEAFF. CDR3 bases: TGTGCCAGCAGCGGACTAGGGGACACTGAAGCTTTCTTT.

The rearrangement joins TRBV30 to TRBJ2-1; a weak D match, TRBD1 (5 bases). There are 18 residues in the CDR3. Per the germline V gene, CDR1 is GTSNPN and CDR2 is SVGIG (reference sequence). Deletions cut 3 bases from V and 0 bases from J, with 21 bases between. DNA of the CDR3: TGTGCCTGGAGCCCAAGAACAGGACGACTTAGCTCCTACAATGAGCAGTTCTTC. It yields the protein CAWSPRTGRLSSYNEQFF.

The chain uses TRBV19 and TRBJ1-5, with unresolved D. V was shortened by 7 bases and J by 5 bases, with 15 bases between the two germline ends. The CDR3 covers 14 residues. Germline assignment: CDR1 LNHDA and CDR2 SQIVND (reference sequence). The CDR3 loop is CASTVRQGYQPQHF. In nucleotides, the CDR3 is TGTGCCAGTACGGTCAGGCAAGGCTATCAGCCCCAGCATTTT. The complete variable domain, with remaining parts taken from reference TRBV19 and TRBJ1-5, reads DGGITQSPKYLFRKEGQNVTLSCEQNLNHDAMYWYRQDPGQGLRLIYYSQIVNDFQKGDIAEGYSVSREKKESFPLTVTSAQKNPTAFYLCASTVRQGYQPQHFGDGTRLSIL.

As DNA, the CDR3 is TGTGCCAGCAGCCTGGGGAGCAGGGGGCGGGAGACCCAGTACTTC. Translation: CASSLGSRGRETQYF. The chain uses TRBV3-1 (or the pseudogene TRBV3-2) and TRBJ2-5; 8 bases are a match to TRBD1. Losses at the gene ends were 4 bases for V and 5 bases for J; bases not matched to a gene: 9. The germline gives CDR1 LGHDT, CDR2 YNNKEL (reference sequence). The CDR3 covers 15 residues.

This CDR3 reads CASSLDRASEAFF. The CDR3 DNA reads TGTGCCAGCAGCTTAGACAGGGCTTCTGAAGCTTTCTTT. The chain is built from TRBV11-3 and TRBJ1-1; D possibly corresponds to TRBD1 (5 bases). V lost 0 bases and J lost 6, with 8 bases in between. The germline V gene has CDR1 SGHNT and CDR2 YENEEA. The CDR3 contains 13 residues.

This rearrangement joins TRBV7-6 to TRBJ1-1, with 10 bases fitting TRBD1. The V gene's germline CDR1 is SGHVS and CDR2 FNYEAQ. J lost 1 base, V lost 5 bases, and 4 bases had no gene match. There are 15 residues in the CDR3. The CDR3: CASSIRTGGNTEAFF. Here the CDR3 DNA reads TGTGCCAGCAGCATTCGGACAGGGGGGAACACTGAAGCTTTCTTT. The full variable domain, in which reference TRBV7-6 and TRBJ1-1 provide the parts outside the CDR3, is GAGVSQSPRYKVTKRGQDVALRCDPISGHVSLYWYRQALGQGPEFLTYFNYEAQQDKSGLPNDRFSAERPEGSISTLTIQRTEQRDSAMYRCASSIRTGGNTEAFFGQGTRLTVV.

CDR3 DNA sequence: TGTGCCAGCAGCCCCACTCCGGAGGCAGGGGCCGATGAGCAGTTCTTC. Translated: CASSPTPEAGADEQFF. This sequence joins TRBV6-4 and TRBJ2-1; D is perhaps TRBD1 (6 bases). The V gene's germline CDR1 is MRHNA and CDR2 SNTAGT. The CDR3 is 16 residues long. With 6 bases removed from V and 8 bases from J, the gap between germline ends came to 23 bases.

This chain uses TRBV5-4 with TRBJ1-6, with TRBD1 matching 9 bases. The V and J ends lost 4 bases and 7 bases, in that order; junction bases with no gene match: 9. The CDR3 extends over 16 amino acids. Germline CDR1 and CDR2: SGHNT and YYREEE (reference sequence). The CDR3 loop reads CASSVATGTGNSPLHF. The CDR3 coding sequence is TGTGCCAGCAGCGTAGCGACCGGGACAGGGAATTCACCCCTCCACTTT.

This sequence joins TRBV19 and TRBJ1-1; 8 positions agree with TRBD1. The germline gives CDR1 LNHDA, CDR2 SQIVND (reference sequence). The CDR3 is 14 amino acids. V shed 6 bases and J 2 bases; nucleotides not matched to a gene: 5. The CDR3 loop is CASRFQGANTEAFF. DNA of the CDR3: TGTGCCAGTAGATTCCAGGGGGCAAACACTGAAGCTTTCTTT. The full variable domain, completed using reference TRBV19 and TRBJ1-1, is DGGITQSPKYLFRKEGQNVTLSCEQNLNHDAMYWYRQDPGQGLRLIYYSQIVNDFQKGDIAEGYSVSREKKESFPLTVTSAQKNPTAFYLCASRFQGANTEAFFGQGTRLTVV.

The chain employs TRBV6-5 and TRBJ2-7; D is unclear. The CDR3 loop spans 12 amino acids. V was cut by 7 bases and J by 7 bases, with 14 bases left in between. Germline V gene sequence: CDR1 MNHEY, CDR2 SVGAGI. The CDR3 bases are TGTGCCAGCACGGCCAGCGCCGGGGAGCAGTACTTC. Translated, it gives CASTASAGEQYF.

The gene calls are TRBV2 and TRBJ1-1; weak D call: TRBD1 (5 bases). The length of the CDR3 is 12 residues. Deletions cut 8 bases from V and 1 base from J, with 8 bases between. Germline-derived CDR1 and CDR2 are SNHLY and FYNNEI. This chain's CDR3 is CASGRGNTEAFF. The CDR3 nucleotides read TGTGCCAGCGGAAGGGGGAACACTGAAGCTTTCTTT.

This sequence joins TRBV10-3 and TRBJ2-7; a weak D match, TRBD1 (6 bases). This CDR3 is built from 14 residues. CDR1 and CDR2 from the germline V gene are ENHRY and SYGVKD. The V end lost 4 bases, the J end lost 6 bases, and 16 bases lay between the germline ends. CDR3 bases: TGTGCCATCAGTGGGGGGACACCTGAGATCGAGCAGTACTTC. Protein product: CAISGGTPEIEQYF.

The chain recombines TRBV27 with TRBJ1-2; the match to TRBD1 covers 9 bases. Germline V gene data show CDR1 as MNHEY and CDR2 as SMNVEV (reference sequence). Trimming cost V 6 bases and J 8 bases; bases outside gene matches: 4. The length of the CDR3 is 12 residues. The CDR3 DNA sequence: TGTGCCAGCAGGACAGGGGGGCTCGGCTACACCTTC. Its translation: CASRTGGLGYTF.

This chain links TRBV24-1 with TRBJ1-2, with TRBD1 matching 7 bases. The CDR3 is 15 amino acids. The J segment lost 8 bases and the V segment lost 2 bases, leaving 10 bases of the junction unmatched. The germline CDR1 and CDR2 sequences are KGHDR and SFDVKD. The CDR3 is CATSDSLMTGFGYTF. In DNA, the CDR3 is TGTGCCACCAGTGATTCGCTGATGACAGGGTTCGGCTACACCTTC.

This chain joins TRBV9 and TRBJ1-6, with D tentatively TRBD1 (5 bases). Germline CDR1 SGDLS, CDR2 YYNGEE. Deletions cut 3 bases from V and 7 bases from J, with 11 bases between. CDR3 size: 14 residues. CDR3 bases: TGTGCCAGCAGCGGGGCGGGGGTGAATTCACCCCTCCACTTT. This translates into CASSGAGVNSPLHF.

The genes are TRBV5-1 and TRBJ2-5; D gene uncertain. There are 13 residues in the CDR3. Per the germline V gene, CDR1 is SGHRS and CDR2 is YFSETQ. V lost 9 bases, J lost 5 bases, and 17 bases lay in between. CDR3 loop: CATAKETRETQYF. The CDR3 DNA is TGCGCCACTGCGAAGGAGACGCGGGAGACCCAGTACTTC.